These 24 T cell receptor beta chains originate from one sample sequenced in a study of cytomegalovirus exposure and HLA in healthy donors. PCR used 60 Vbeta primers and 13 Jbeta primers. Profiling relied on immunoSEQ multiplex PCR, and the TCRdb table lists in-frame clones only, not all of them. This table holds 120,000 or so clones, about 80% found once. Source material: PBMCs. The receptor source for this set is a woman between 55 and 75 years old in good health and CMV-seropositive.

In this sample, this clone turned up a few times. The V call is TRBV19, the J call TRBJ2-1; unclear D gene. This CDR3 spans 12 amino acids. The V gene's germline CDR1 is LNHDA and CDR2 SQIVND (reference sequence). The V end lost 2 bases, the J end lost 7 bases, and 6 bases lay between the germline ends. CDR3 DNA sequence: TGTGCCAGTAGTATATCCCAGAATGAGCAGTTCTTC. Its translation: CASSISQNEQFF. The entire variable domain, with the rest obtained from reference TRBV19 and TRBJ2-1, is as follows: DGGITQSPKYLFRKEGQNVTLSCEQNLNHDAMYWYRQDPGQGLRLIYYSQIVNDFQKGDIAEGYSVSREKKESFPLTVTSAQKNPTAFYLCASSISQNEQFFGPGTRLTVL.

The gene calls are TRBV11-1 and TRBJ2-7; D might be TRBD2 (8 bases). The CDR3 runs 15 residues. Trimming removed 5 bases from V and 0 bases from J, with 14 bases in between. Germline V gene data show CDR1 as SGHAT and CDR2 as FQDESV (reference sequence). The CDR3 is CASSNSGDSSYEQYF. The CDR3, as DNA: TGTGCCAGCAGCAATAGCGGGGACAGCTCCTACGAGCAGTACTTC.

The V gene is TRBV2, the J gene TRBJ2-1; D unresolved. Germline assignment: CDR1 SNHLY and CDR2 FYNNEI. The V gene lost 7 bases and the J gene lost 0 bases, with 10 bases spanning the gap. CDR3 length equals 14 residues. The CDR3 DNA follows: TGTGCCAGCAAGAGCTCTAGCTCCTACAATGAGCAGTTCTTC. Amino acid sequence: CASKSSSSYNEQFF.

This chain's CDR3 is CASSPYGNNQPQHF. The CDR3 DNA sequence: TGTGCCAGCTCACCTTACGGGAACAATCAGCCCCAGCATTTT. The rearrangement uses TRBV18 and TRBJ1-5; no firm D call. Trimming took off 3 bases at V and 3 bases at J, with 9 bases between the two ends. Germline CDR1 KGHSH, CDR2 LQKENI. There are 14 residues in the CDR3.

The V and J genes are TRBV27 and TRBJ2-1, with no clear D. The CDR3 loop spans 18 amino acids. Trimming took off 4 bases at V and 6 bases at J, with 25 bases between the two ends. Germline V lookup: CDR1 MNHEY, CDR2 SMNVEV (reference sequence). CDR3 in DNA: TGTGCCAGCAGTTCGCGTTGGAGCGAGGAGACCCGTCCCAATGAGCAGTTCTTC. Its translation is CASSSRWSEETRPNEQFF.

V is TRBV15 and J is TRBJ2-5; 16 bases map to TRBD2. Germline V gene data show CDR1 as LNHNV and CDR2 as YYDKDF (reference sequence). V lost 4 bases, J lost 4 bases, and 6 bases stayed unmatched. The CDR3 runs to 17 residues. CDR3 coding DNA: TGTGCCACCAGCACGGGACTAGCGGGAGGGTCTGGAGAGACCCAGTACTTC. It encodes CATSTGLAGGSGETQYF.

J is TRBJ2-7 and V is TRBV14; D may be TRBD1 (5 bases). V gave up 4 bases and J gave up 4 bases, with 11 bases separating them. There are 13 residues in the CDR3. The germline gives CDR1 SGHDN, CDR2 FVKESK. This CDR3 reads CASSPNDRYEQYF. In DNA form, the CDR3 reads TGTGCCAGCAGCCCCAACGACAGATACGAGCAGTACTTC.

The rearrangement links TRBV10-1 to TRBJ2-2; unclear D gene. Trimming removed 8 bases from V and 3 bases from J, with 4 bases in between. The germline CDR1 and CDR2 sequences are WNHNN and SYGVQD (reference sequence). This CDR3 contains 11 residues. The CDR3 spells CASGDTGELFF. The CDR3 nucleotides are TGCGCCAGCGGAGACACCGGGGAGCTGTTTTTT.

V and J are TRBV19 and TRBJ2-6, with 9 bases that match TRBD1. The CDR3 consists of 17 residues. V trimming: 3 bases; J trimming: 0 bases; junction bases outside the gene matches: 3. The germline gives CDR1 LNHDA, CDR2 SQIVND (reference sequence). In DNA, the CDR3 is TGTGCCAGTAGTATCGGACAGGGGAACTCTGGGGCCAACGTCCTGACTTTC. Its protein product is CASSIGQGNSGANVLTF.

The DNA for the CDR3 is TGTGCCAGCAGCCTGGGGACTAGCGGGCGGACAGATACGCAGTATTTT. It yields the protein CASSLGTSGRTDTQYF. The V call is TRBV27, the J call TRBJ2-3; 12 positions match TRBD2. This CDR3 is 16 amino acids long. V dropped 6 bases and J dropped 3; count of bases not matched to a gene: 7. Per germline, CDR1 MNHEY and CDR2 SMNVEV (reference sequence).

The CDR3 DNA is TGCAGCGTTGAAGAGTCCGGGACAGTGGCCGAAAAACTGTTTTTT. Protein: CSVEESGTVAEKLFF. The chain is built from TRBV29-1 and TRBJ1-4, with 7 bases matching TRBD1. Germline V lookup: CDR1 SQVTM, CDR2 ANQGSEA. V lost 0 bases and J lost 8; bases outside the gene matches: 9. The CDR3 sequence is 15 residues long.

The V gene is TRBV7-9, the J gene TRBJ2-5; a possible D gene is TRBD2 (6 bases). The V and J ends lost 5 bases and 4 bases respectively, with 14 bases between them. CDR1 and CDR2 from the germline V gene are SEHNR and FQNEAQ (reference sequence). The CDR3 sequence is 14 residues long. CDR3 residues: CASSTWGVVETQYF. The CDR3 DNA is TGTGCCAGCAGCACATGGGGGGTCGTAGAGACCCAGTACTTC. Filled out from reference TRBV7-9 and TRBJ2-5, the complete variable domain reads DTGVSQNPRHKITKRGQNVTFRCDPISEHNRLYWYRQTLGQGPEFLTYFQNEAQLEKSRLLSDRFSAERPKGSFSTLEIQRTEQGDSAMYLCASSTWGVVETQYFGPGTRLLVL.

V and J are TRBV7-9 and TRBJ1-1; 7 nucleotides match TRBD1. Germline V gene lookup returns CDR1 SEHNR and CDR2 FQNEAQ (reference sequence). With V trimmed by 5 bases and J by 1 base, 4 bases remained unmatched. This CDR3 has 14 residues. CDR3 residues: CASSLGTENTEAFF. CDR3 in DNA: TGTGCCAGCAGCCTAGGGACAGAGAACACTGAAGCTTTCTTT.

As regards this clone: At one end the junction does not follow the germline gene, possibly because of a read error. The chain has TRBV7-9 and TRBJ2-7; D perhaps matches TRBD2 (6 bases). The CDR3 totals 13 residues. Germline CDR1 SEHNR, CDR2 FQNEAQ (reference sequence). CDR3 sequence: CSSSPAAGREQYF. In nucleotides, the CDR3 is TGTTCCAGCAGCCCGGCCGCGGGGCGCGAGCAGTACTTC.

This clone was seen more than once but under ten times. The chain couples TRBV5-4 to TRBJ1-4; D may be TRBD1 (6 bases). CDR1 and CDR2 from the germline V gene are SGHNT and YYREEE (reference sequence). V was shortened by 3 bases and J by 5 bases, with 14 bases between the two germline ends. The CDR3 is made up of 15 amino acids. In DNA form, the CDR3 reads TGTGCCAGCAGCTGGGACATGGCTCCCAATGAAAAACTGTTTTTT. This translates into CASSWDMAPNEKLFF.

The chain links TRBV18 to TRBJ2-7, with TRBD2 matching 11 bases. This CDR3 spans 15 amino acids. CDR1 and CDR2 from the germline V gene are KGHSH and LQKENI. V dropped 5 bases and J dropped 1; count of bases not matched to a gene: 4. The CDR3 sequence: CASSARTSGSYEQYF. CDR3 in DNA: TGTGCCAGCTCAGCTCGGACTAGCGGGTCCTACGAGCAGTACTTC.

This chain connects TRBV5-4 to TRBJ2-1, with a weak D call TRBD2 (6 bases). The CDR3 spans 16 residues. The V end lost 1 base, the J end lost 0 bases, and 11 bases lay between the germline ends. CDR1 and CDR2 from the germline V gene are SGHNT and YYREEE (reference sequence). The CDR3 loop is CASSLRLGGSYNEQFF. Here the CDR3 DNA reads TGTGCCAGCAGCTTGCGGCTGGGGGGCTCCTACAATGAGCAGTTCTTC.

The rearrangement links TRBV5-4 to TRBJ1-1; 7 bases line up with TRBD1. Germline CDR1 is SGHNT and CDR2 is YYREEE (reference sequence). This CDR3 contains 14 residues. V lost 7 bases to trimming and J lost 4 bases; unmatched junction nucleotides: 10. The CDR3 protein is CASHTPAGGTEAFF. In DNA, the CDR3 is TGTGCCAGCCATACCCCGGCAGGGGGCACTGAAGCTTTCTTT. Using reference TRBV5-4 and TRBJ1-1 for the parts outside the CDR3, the full variable domain is ETGVTQSPTHLIKTRGQQVTLRCSSQSGHNTVSWYQQALGQGPQFIFQYYREEENGRGNFPPRFSGLQFPNYSSELNVNALELDDSALYLCASHTPAGGTEAFFGQGTRLTVV.

The chain links TRBV11-3 to TRBJ2-7, with 10 bases lining up with TRBD2. The V segment lost 5 bases and the J segment 5 bases; nucleotides outside the gene matches: 9. Germline V gives CDR1 SGHNT, CDR2 YENEEA. This CDR3 is built from 15 residues. The DNA of the CDR3 is TGTGCCAGCAGCCCTGCTAGCGGGAGCTTCAACGAGCAGTACTTC. Its translation: CASSPASGSFNEQYF.

J is TRBJ2-1 and V is TRBV7-3, with 7 bases fitting TRBD2. With 5 bases clipped from V and 4 bases from J, the junction kept 5 bases outside the gene matches. The CDR3 is made up of 14 amino acids. Germline CDR1 SGHTA, CDR2 FQGTGA. In DNA, the CDR3 is TGTGCCAGCAGCCCCGGACTAGGGTACAATGAGCAGTTCTTC. Translation: CASSPGLGYNEQFF.

The rearrangement joins TRBV7-8 to TRBJ1-1; the D gene is possibly TRBD1 (6 bases). The germline gives CDR1 SGHVS, CDR2 FQNEAQ. V was trimmed by 1 base and J by 0 bases, leaving 18 bases between them. The CDR3 has 18 amino acids. The CDR3: CASSLEGYRVGMNTEAFF. CDR3 DNA: TGTGCCAGCAGCTTAGAGGGGTACAGGGTTGGGATGAACACTGAAGCTTTCTTT.

This clone was recorded once. This chain uses TRBV11-2 with TRBJ2-5; TRBD1 might be the D (5 bases). The J call may be wrong; the DNA end is better matched by TRBJ2-7. CDR3 length equals 15 residues. Germline lookup yields CDR1 SGHAT and CDR2 FQNNGV. DNA of the CDR3: TGTGCCAGCAGCTTACTTAGACAGAGCTCCTACGAGCAGTACTTC. Residues: CASSLLRQSSYEQYF.

The CDR3 loop reads CSVPDRALYYGYTF. CDR3 DNA: TGCAGCGTCCCGGACAGGGCCCTATACTATGGCTACACCTTC. The chain employs TRBV29-1 and TRBJ1-2; 8 bases match TRBD1. Germline CDR1 SQVTM, CDR2 ANQGSEA. V lost 6 bases, J lost 3 bases, and 9 bases stayed unmatched. CDR3 length equals 14 residues.

This chain connects TRBV7-9 to TRBJ1-1; D not resolved. Per the germline V gene, CDR1 is SEHNR and CDR2 is FQNEAQ (reference sequence). The CDR3 totals 11 residues. The V end lost 7 bases, the J end lost 4 bases, and 7 bases lay between the germline ends. The CDR3 DNA is TGTGCCAGCATGCGGGGCACTGAAGCTTTCTTT. This translates into CASMRGTEAFF. The full variable domain, rest sourced from reference TRBV7-9 and TRBJ1-1, is DTGVSQNPRHKITKRGQNVTFRCDPISEHNRLYWYRQTLGQGPEFLTYFQNEAQLEKSRLLSDRFSAERPKGSFSTLEIQRTEQGDSAMYLCASMRGTEAFFGQGTRLTVV.